The 2 T cell receptor beta chains in this list originate from one sample, sequenced in a study of cytomegalovirus exposure and HLA in healthy donors. Primers: 60 Vbeta forward and 13 Jbeta reverse. Produced via immunoSEQ multiplex PCR; TCRdb's table is partial and in-frame only. The table includes about 140,000 clones, approximately 71% detected once. The sample consisted of PBMCs. All receptors come from a man aged 35 to 55 in good health and CMV-seronegative.

About this clone: Other DNA sequences in this specimen translate into the identical CDR3. V is TRBV5-6 and J is TRBJ1-1; D gene ambiguous. Germline V gene lookup returns CDR1 SGHDT and CDR2 YYEEEE. The CDR3 extends over 13 amino acids. Trimming shortened V by 1 base and J by 2 bases, and 6 bases separated the two germline ends. The CDR3 protein is CASSLRGNTEAFF. The CDR3 coding sequence is TGTGCCAGCAGCTTGCGGGGTAACACTGAAGCTTTCTTT. Supplemented by reference TRBV5-6 and TRBJ1-1, the full variable domain reads DAGVTQSPTHLIKTRGQQVTLRCSPKSGHDTVSWYQQALGQGPQFIFQYYEEEERQRGNFPDRFSGHQFPNYSSELNVNALLLGDSALYLCASSLRGNTEAFFGQGTRLTVV.

This clone appeared a few times. V and J are TRBV2 and TRBJ2-3, with 11 bases matching TRBD2. V lost 11 bases and J lost 0; bases outside the gene matches: 13. This CDR3 contains 17 residues. CDR1 is SNHLY and CDR2 is FYNNEI in the germline V gene. In DNA, the CDR3 is TGTGCCGGGAGACCTAGCGGGGGGCGCATAAGCACAGATACGCAGTATTTT. Its protein is CAGRPSGGRISTDTQYF. Full variable domain (outside the CDR3, taken from reference TRBV2 and TRBJ2-3): EPEVTQTPSHQVTQMGQEVILRCVPISNHLYFYWYRQILGQKVEFLVSFYNNEISEKSEIFDDQFSVERPDGSNFTLKIRSTKLEDSAMYFCAGRPSGGRISTDTQYFGPGTRLTVL.